Below are 28 T cell receptor beta chains sequenced from a single sample in a study of identical twins. TCRdb called the 5' RACE reads again in MiXCR, with one record for every CDR3 protein. Seen here are some 200,000 distinct CDR3 sequences, approximately 8.3% observed once, and the top ten hold about 1.8%. These data also formed part of another study, on yellow fever vaccine responses in identical twins.

Sequencing input: memory (CD45RO+) T cells sorted from blood. The source of these receptors is a woman younger than 35 in good health.

This clonotype was seen ten or more times. This rearrangement joins TRBV12-3 or TRBV12-4 to TRBJ2-7; tentative D call: TRBD2 (5 bases). Trimming removed 1 base from V and 4 bases from J, with 11 bases in between. The CDR3 runs to 14 residues. CDR3 bases: TGTGCCAGCAGTTTAGGTGGACTCTCGTACGAGCAGTACTTC. It is translated as CASSLGGLSYEQYF.

This clonotype has at least ten counts. The chain carries TRBV29-1 and TRBJ2-1; the match to TRBD2 covers 12 bases. Germline trimming cut 4 bases from V and 15 bases from J; bases unmatched to any gene: 19. Per the germline V gene, CDR1 is SQVTM and CDR2 is ANQGSEA. The CDR3 length is 16 residues. CDR3 sequence reads: CSVGIRLAGGKMVWFF. The CDR3 nucleotides read TGCAGCGTTGGGATAAGGCTAGCGGGAGGGAAGATGGTTTGGTTCTTC.

This clonotype has more than one count but fewer than ten. V usage is TRBV30 and J usage is TRBJ2-2, with 8 bases aligning to TRBD2. V lost 1 base, J lost 6 bases, and 13 bases stayed unmatched. The CDR3 has 17 residues. CDR1 is GTSNPN and CDR2 is SVGIG in the germline V gene (reference sequence). CDR3: CAWSGSRTGGRAGELFF. CDR3 nucleotide sequence: TGTGCCTGGAGTGGATCCCGAACGGGGGGGCGGGCCGGGGAGCTGTTTTTT. Complete variable domain (other parts from reference TRBV30 and TRBJ2-2): SQTIHQWPATLVQPVGSPLSLECTVEGTSNPNLYWYRQAAGRGLQLLFYSVGIGQISSEVPQNLSASRPQDRQFILSSKKLLLSDSGFYLCAWSGSRTGGRAGELFFGEGSRLTVL.

The table lists this clonotype with a few counts. The chain is built from TRBV7-9 and TRBJ1-4, with D tentatively TRBD1 (5 bases). Germline V gives CDR1 SEHNR, CDR2 FQNEAQ (reference sequence). This CDR3 comprises 14 residues. With 6 bases removed from V and 4 bases from J, the gap between germline ends came to 12 bases. The CDR3 spells CASRSTARNEKLFF. DNA of the CDR3: TGTGCCAGCAGATCGACAGCCCGTAATGAAAAACTGTTTTTT.

This clonotype was seen repeatedly, ten times or more. The chain couples TRBV20-1 to TRBJ1-6; 10 bases agree with TRBD1. The CDR3 loop spans 16 amino acids. Germline CDR1 is DFQATT and CDR2 is SNEGSKA (reference sequence). The junction had 13 bases not matched to a gene; V was cut back by 5 bases and J by 9 bases. This CDR3 is CSAAENPGQGSSPLHF. The CDR3 DNA reads as TGCAGTGCTGCTGAGAATCCGGGACAGGGGTCTTCACCCCTCCACTTT.

This clonotype was seen a few times. The chain joins TRBV20-1 to TRBJ2-7, with D uncertain. The CDR3 spans 10 residues. Germline loops: CDR1 DFQATT, CDR2 SNEGSKA (reference sequence). V was cut by 6 bases and J by 8 bases, with 11 bases left in between. The CDR3 DNA reads TGCAGTGCCGAGAGGAACCAGCAGTACTTC. Protein sequence: CSAERNQQYF.

This clonotype was detected many times. The rearrangement joins TRBV12-3 or TRBV12-4 to TRBJ2-1, with TRBD2 matching over 13 bases. The V and J ends lost 4 bases and 7 bases, in that order; junction bases with no gene match: 4. CDR3 length equals 15 residues. CDR3: CASSSGTSGDNEQFF. For the CDR3, the DNA is TGTGCCAGCAGTTCCGGGACTAGCGGGGATAATGAGCAGTTCTTC.

V and J are TRBV20-1 and TRBJ1-1; TRBD1 aligns across 7 bases. The CDR3 spans 13 residues. The trim removed 1 base at V and 1 base at J, leaving 0 bases unmatched. Germline CDR1 reads DFQATT; CDR2 reads SNEGSKA (reference sequence). The CDR3 DNA reads as TGCAGTGCTAGAGGGACAGGGAACACTGAAGCTTTCTTT. This encodes CSARGTGNTEAFF.

This clonotype was detected ten times or more. This chain connects TRBV3-1 to TRBJ2-4; perhaps TRBD2 as D (6 bases). The CDR3 length is 15 residues. The germline gives CDR1 LGHDT, CDR2 YNNKEL (reference sequence). Trimming pared 4 bases from V and 1 base from J, leaving 11 bases between. The CDR3: CASSPDGGAKNIQYF. In nucleotides, the CDR3 is TGTGCCAGCAGCCCTGATGGGGGGGCCAAAAACATTCAGTACTTC.

This clonotype was detected ten times or more. The chain carries TRBV15 and TRBJ2-6; TRBD1 aligns across 7 bases. The CDR3 is 16 amino acids. With V trimmed by 5 bases and J by 0 bases, 4 bases remained unmatched. Per germline, CDR1 LNHNV and CDR2 YYDKDF (reference sequence). The CDR3 DNA is TGTGCCACCAGCCGCACAGGGGACTCTGGGGCCAACGTCCTGACTTTC. Its translation: CATSRTGDSGANVLTF. Full variable domain (outside the CDR3, taken from reference TRBV15 and TRBJ2-6): DAMVIQNPRYQVTQFGKPVTLSCSQTLNHNVMYWYQQKSSQAPKLLFHYYDKDFNNEADTPDNFQSRRPNTSFCFLDIRSPGLGDTAMYLCATSRTGDSGANVLTFGAGSRLTVL.

This chain links TRBV19 with TRBJ2-2; TRBD2 agrees at 7 bases. The V gene's germline CDR1 is LNHDA and CDR2 SQIVND (reference sequence). With 5 bases clipped from V and 6 bases from J, the junction kept 3 bases outside the gene matches. The length of the CDR3 is 13 residues. Written as DNA, the CDR3 is TGTGCCAGTAGTGCCGCGGGAGCCGGGGAGCTGTTTTTT. Residues: CASSAAGAGELFF.

This clonotype has at least ten counts. V is TRBV2 and J is TRBJ2-1; D unresolved. The CDR3 is made up of 14 amino acids. Per germline, CDR1 SNHLY and CDR2 FYNNEI. The V end lost 0 bases, the J end lost 8 bases, and 11 bases lay between the germline ends. CDR3 amino acids: CASSEAVNRDEQFF. The CDR3, as DNA: TGTGCCAGCAGTGAAGCGGTAAACCGGGATGAGCAGTTCTTC.

This clonotype was observed a few times. The rearrangement joins TRBV7-6 to TRBJ2-7, with D perhaps TRBD1 (5 bases). Germline assignment: CDR1 SGHVS and CDR2 FNYEAQ. This CDR3 is 17 amino acids long. V was shortened by 5 bases and J by 4 bases, with 24 bases between the two germline ends. CDR3 amino acids: CASSPTPPAGIKYEQYF. In DNA form, the CDR3 reads TGTGCCAGCAGCCCTACCCCTCCTGCAGGGATTAAGTACGAGCAGTACTTC.

This clonotype was counted a few times. The genes are TRBV7-2 and TRBJ2-5, with TRBD1 as a possible D gene (6 bases). CDR1 is SGHTA and CDR2 is FQGNSA in the germline V gene. The V gene lost 6 bases and the J gene lost 6 bases, with 14 bases spanning the gap. This CDR3 region has 13 residues. The CDR3 nucleotides read TGTGCCAGCAGAGGGGGTGGTGGGAAGACCCAGTACTTC. Protein sequence: CASRGGGGKTQYF.

This clonotype has a handful of counts. The chain recombines TRBV28 with TRBJ1-2, with D maybe TRBD1 (6 bases). Germline V gives CDR1 MDHEN, CDR2 SYDVKM. CDR3 size: 15 residues. The germline V and J ends were trimmed by 6 bases and 8 bases, with 22 bases remaining between them. The CDR3 is CASRKPKGGGDGYTF. The DNA for the CDR3 is TGTGCCAGCAGAAAACCCAAAGGGGGGGGTGACGGCTACACCTTC.

Remarks on this clonotype: An end of the junction differs from the germline gene, which may be a read error. The rearrangement links TRBV9 to TRBJ2-5; perhaps TRBD1 as D (6 bases). CDR3 length: 14 amino acids. Germline CDR1 and CDR2: SGDLS and YYNGEE. In DNA form, the CDR3 reads TGTGCCAGCAGCGTCGCCGGGACACAAGAGACCCGGTACTTC. It specifies CASSVAGTQETRYF. The full variable domain, with the rest looked up from reference TRBV9 and TRBJ2-5, is DSGVTQTPKHLITATGQRVTLRCSPRSGDLSVYWYQQSLDQGLQFLIQYYNGEERAKGNILERFSAQQFPDLHSELNLSSLELGDSALYFCASSVAGTQETRYFGPGTRLLVL.

V usage is TRBV30 and J usage is TRBJ2-2, with D tentatively TRBD1 (5 bases). The CDR3 is 14 amino acids. Looked up from germline, CDR1 is GTSNPN and CDR2 is SVGIG (reference sequence). Deletions cut 5 bases from V and 7 bases from J, with 17 bases between. CDR3 in DNA: TGTGCCTGGCCCCAGGAAGGGGATAACGGGGAGCTGTTTTTT. This codes for CAWPQEGDNGELFF.

This clonotype was observed a few times. The J gene is TRBJ2-3, the V gene TRBV4-2, with D perhaps given as TRBD1 or TRBD2 (5 bases each). From germline, CDR1 is LGHNA and CDR2 YNFKEQ. The CDR3 contains 17 residues. The V end was cut by 1 base, the J end by 2 bases, with 16 bases between. The CDR3 protein is CASSQVGAGGYTDTQYF. The CDR3 DNA follows: TGTGCCAGCAGCCAAGTCGGGGCGGGTGGATACACAGATACGCAGTATTTT.

This clonotype was seen a handful of times. CDR3 protein: CSAPAAGGHNEQFF. CDR3 nucleotide sequence: TGCAGTGCCCCAGCGGCAGGGGGGCACAATGAGCAGTTCTTC. The V call is TRBV20-1, the J call TRBJ2-1; D is possibly TRBD1 (7 bases). The V and J ends lost 6 bases and 5 bases respectively, with 17 bases between them. The CDR3 loop spans 14 amino acids. Germline CDR1 DFQATT, CDR2 SNEGSKA (reference sequence).

As concerns this clonotype: Germline and junction disagree at one end, which may indicate a read error. The chain has TRBV28 and TRBJ2-5, with D uncertain. The CDR3 length is 13 residues. Per germline, CDR1 MDHEN and CDR2 SYDVKM. The CDR3 bases are TGTGCCAGCAGTTACCAGGTCCAAGAGACCCAGTACTTT. Translating it yields CASSYQVQETQYF. Variable domain in full (rest from reference TRBV28 and TRBJ2-5): DVKVTQSSRYLVKRTGEKVFLECVQDMDHENMFWYRQDPGLGLRLIYFSYDVKMKEKGDIPEGYSVSREKKERFSLILESASTNQTSMYLCASSYQVQETQYFGPGTRLLVL.

The chain has TRBV20-1 and TRBJ2-3; TRBD2 matches at 10 bases. CDR3 length: 15 residues. V was pared by 5 bases and J by 4 bases, with 9 bases of the junction left unmatched. CDR1 DFQATT and CDR2 SNEGSKA come from the germline V gene (reference sequence). CDR3 sequence: CSAPPDSGRADTQYF. The CDR3 region has the DNA TGCAGTGCTCCCCCTGACAGCGGGAGGGCAGATACGCAGTATTTT.

This clonotype has a handful of counts. V usage is TRBV5-1 and J usage is TRBJ1-6; no firm D call. The CDR3 consists of 17 residues. Trimming took off 0 bases at V and 10 bases at J, with 20 bases between the two ends. Germline-derived CDR1 and CDR2 are SGHRS and YFSETQ. The CDR3 loop is CASSLESPAGSGSPLHF. CDR3 nucleotide sequence: TGCGCCAGCAGCTTGGAGAGCCCGGCTGGGAGCGGGTCACCCCTCCACTTT.

This clonotype was recorded at least ten times. The rearrangement links TRBV7-9 to TRBJ1-5, with D unresolved. Trimming took off 4 bases at V and 4 bases at J, with 11 bases between the two ends. CDR1 and CDR2 (germline): SEHNR, FQNEAQ (reference sequence). This CDR3 has 14 amino acids. CDR3 sequence: CASSSQARNQPQHF. CDR3 bases: TGTGCCAGCAGCTCCCAGGCACGGAATCAGCCCCAGCATTTT.

V is TRBV7-8 and J is TRBJ2-7; 7 bases fit TRBD2. J was trimmed by 5 bases and V by 4 bases; bases with no gene match: 14. Germline V gene lookup returns CDR1 SGHVS and CDR2 FQNEAQ. The CDR3 runs to 16 residues. The CDR3 nucleotides are TGTGCCAGCAGCTCGACCCGACTAGCTCGTGCCAACGAGCAGTACTTC. Translating it yields CASSSTRLARANEQYF.

The chain is built from TRBV27 and TRBJ2-7, with D tentatively TRBD2 (5 bases). Per the germline V gene, CDR1 is MNHEY and CDR2 is SMNVEV (reference sequence). The CDR3 sequence is 11 residues long. Trimming removed 3 bases at V and 9 bases at J, with 9 bases between. CDR3 sequence (DNA): TGTGCCAGCAGTTTTAGCGCGGTGCAGTACTTC. Translation gives CASSFSAVQYF.

This clonotype showed up just a few times. The J gene is TRBJ2-7, the V gene TRBV7-2; D gene uncertain. The CDR3 is made up of 15 amino acids. V lost 2 bases and J lost 2, with 13 bases in between. Germline-derived CDR1 and CDR2 are SGHTA and FQGNSA. The DNA for the CDR3 is TGTGCCAGCAGCTTATTCCCACAAACTGCCTACGAGCAGTACTTC. This codes for CASSLFPQTAYEQYF.

Many counts were recorded for this clonotype. This chain joins TRBV7-8 and TRBJ2-3; no reliable D call. Germline assignment: CDR1 SGHVS and CDR2 FQNEAQ. The CDR3 is 19 amino acids. V was trimmed by 1 base and J by 5 bases, leaving 25 bases between them. The CDR3 region is CASSLVGLRTSFNGDTQYF. Written as DNA, the CDR3 is TGTGCCAGCAGCTTAGTAGGTTTAAGGACCAGCTTTAATGGAGATACGCAGTATTTT.

The chain has TRBV11-2 and TRBJ2-7; 9 bases match TRBD1. There are 16 residues in the CDR3. The V gene's germline CDR1 is SGHAT and CDR2 FQNNGV. V shed 2 bases and J 0 bases; nucleotides not matched to a gene: 5. CDR3 residues: CASSLLGTGSSYEQYF. CDR3 DNA sequence: TGTGCCAGCAGCTTACTGGGGACAGGGTCCTCCTACGAGCAGTACTTC.